The rows below give T cell receptor beta chains drawn from one sample of a study of T cells in Graves' hyperthyroidism and ophthalmopathy. TCRdb reprocessed the multiplex PCR reads via MiXCR and lists one record per CDR3 protein. Of 410,000 or so distinct CDR3 sequences detected, roughly 14% appear once; the ten largest clones hold 13%. Sequences were obtained from blood. The source of these receptors is a man aged 18 to 30 with Graves' ophthalmopathy. The CDR3 runs from the conserved cysteine through the conserved F or W. D genes are given only for firm matches. Rows give clone size only sometimes, using once, few, many, or a class for an expanded clone.

j_gene,abundance,d_gene,v_gene,CDR3aa,CDR3nt
TRBJ1-2,.,TRBD1,TRBV5-1,CASSLEPGGSYGYTF,TGCGCCAGCAGCTTGGAGCCAGGGGGCAGCTATGGCTACACCTTC
TRBJ2-1,many,.,TRBV6-6,CASSYSQGTTYNEQFF,TGTGCCAGCAGTTACTCACAGGGAACCACCTACAATGAGCAGTTCTTC
TRBJ2-7,many,.,TRBV18,CATKDPLQPYEQYF,TGTGCCACCAAAGACCCACTTCAGCCCTACGAGCAGTACTTC
TRBJ1-1,many,TRBD1,TRBV18,CASSRGGGTVNTEAFF,TGTGCCAGCTCACGAGGAGGAGGGACAGTGAACACTGAAGCTTTCTTT
TRBJ2-7,few,.,TRBV6-1,CASSERDANAYEQYF,TGTGCCAGCAGTGAACGGGACGCCAACGCCTACGAGCAGTACTTC
TRBJ2-5,.,TRBD2,TRBV15,CATSREGEGSETQYF,TGTGCCACCAGCAGAGAAGGGGAGGGGAGCGAGACCCAGTACTTC
TRBJ1-1,many,.,TRBV3-1,CASSQGAYTEAFF,TGTGCCAGCAGCCAAGGGGCATACACTGAAGCTTTCTTT
TRBJ2-7,few,.,TRBV6-1,CASSSHADEQYF,TGTGCCAGCAGTTCTCATGCGGACGAGCAGTACTTC
TRBJ1-1,many,TRBD1,TRBV30,CAWSPRTGGTEAFF,TGTGCCTGGAGTCCTCGGACAGGGGGCACTGAAGCTTTCTTT
TRBJ1-2,.,.,TRBV5-4,CASSLVQVRYGYTF,TGTGCCAGCAGCTTGGTGCAGGTTCGCTATGGCTACACCTTC
TRBJ1-2,.,.,TRBV28,CASSSSGQIYGYTF,TGTGCCAGCAGCTCTTCAGGGCAGATCTATGGCTACACCTTC
TRBJ2-2,.,.,TRBV3-1,CASSQEGQGDTGELFF,TGTGCCAGCAGCCAAGAAGGACAAGGGGACACCGGGGAGCTGTTTTTT
TRBJ1-1,.,.,TRBV19,CASMNGYGTEAFF,TGTGCCAGTATGAACGGGTATGGCACTGAAGCTTTCTTT
TRBJ2-7,few,.,TRBV4-1,CASSLEWGMSYEQYF,TGCGCCAGCAGCCTCGAGTGGGGTATGTCCTACGAGCAGTACTTC
TRBJ2-1,.,.,TRBV19,CASSAGAWGEQFF,TGTGCCAGTAGCGCTGGGGCTTGGGGTGAGCAGTTCTTC
TRBJ2-5,.,.,TRBV7-9,CASSGWQGQETQYF,TGTGCCAGCAGCGGGTGGCAGGGGCAAGAGACCCAGTACTTC
TRBJ2-2,many,.,TRBV9,CASSVEAGATGELFF,TGTGCCAGCAGCGTAGAGGCCGGGGCCACCGGGGAGCTGTTTTTT
TRBJ2-1,many,.,TRBV20-1,CSARDLAWNEQFF,TGCAGTGCTAGAGATCTGGCTTGGAATGAGCAGTTCTTC
TRBJ1-1,many,.,TRBV7-2,CASSVSRGSQNTEAFF,TGTGCCAGCAGCGTATCCAGAGGGAGTCAGAACACTGAAGCTTTCTTT
TRBJ1-2,few,.,TRBV29-1,CSVEWAMWGYTF,TGCAGCGTTGAATGGGCCATGTGGGGCTACACCTTC
TRBJ1-5,.,.,TRBV6-1,CASSPDGGTYSNQPQHF,TGTGCCAGCAGTCCAGATGGGGGAACTTATAGCAATCAGCCCCAGCATTTT
TRBJ1-4,.,TRBD1,TRBV13,CASSSLGTGAKKLFF,TGTGCCAGCAGCTCCTTAGGGACAGGAGCCAAAAAACTGTTTTTT
TRBJ2-1,many,.,TRBV10-3,CAISPGGSYTANEQFF,TGTGCCATCAGCCCAGGGGGGTCTTATACCGCCAATGAGCAGTTCTTC
TRBJ2-5,once,TRBD2,TRBV6-2/TRBV6-3,CASSYPTSGVGKTQYF,TGTGCCAGCAGTTACCCGACTAGCGGGGTTGGTAAGACCCAGTACTTC
TRBJ2-3,many,.,TRBV6-5,CASSYSEIVTDTQYF,TGTGCCAGCAGTTACTCGGAGATAGTCACAGATACGCAGTATTTT
TRBJ1-2,many,.,TRBV7-2,CASSLSGLNYGYTF,TGTGCCAGCAGCTTATCTGGCCTAAACTATGGCTACACCTTC
TRBJ1-6,many,.,TRBV27,CASSLSSPSSPLHF,TGTGCCAGCAGTTTATCGAGTCCGTCTTCACCCCTCCACTTT
TRBJ1-1,few,.,TRBV5-6,CASSSLGGLNTEAFF,TGTGCCAGCAGCTCTCTCGGGGGGCTGAACACTGAAGCTTTCTTT
TRBJ2-1,many,.,TRBV18,CASSPPGVSYNEQFF,TGTGCCAGCTCACCACCGGGGGTCTCCTACAATGAGCAGTTCTTC
TRBJ1-1,.,TRBD1,TRBV29-1,CSVEFDRGAFF,TGCAGCGTTGAGTTCGACAGGGGAGCTTTCTTT
TRBJ2-1,many,.,TRBV10-3,CAISDGQGGNEQFF,TGTGCCATCAGTGATGGTCAGGGGGGGAATGAGCAGTTCTTC
TRBJ2-7,.,.,TRBV19,CASSATVRYEQYF,TGTGCCAGTAGTGCGACGGTCCGATACGAGCAGTACTTC
TRBJ2-5,few,.,TRBV7-8,CASSLGAQYF,TGTGCCAGCAGCTTAGGGGCCCAGTACTTC
TRBJ2-1,many,.,TRBV11-2,CASSVGIGEQFF,TGTGCCAGCAGCGTAGGGATAGGTGAGCAGTTCTTC
TRBJ1-2,.,.,TRBV6-5,CASSSRAPGIYGYTF,TGTGCCAGCAGTTCCCGGGCCCCTGGGATCTATGGCTACACCTTC
TRBJ1-3,.,.,TRBV6-1,CASRMPSGNTIYF,TGTGCCAGCAGGATGCCCTCTGGAAACACCATATATTTT
TRBJ2-7,many,.,TRBV20-1,CSAREFPYEQYF,TGCAGTGCTAGAGAATTCCCCTACGAGCAGTACTTC
TRBJ2-2,many,TRBD1,TRBV5-1,CASSPRGTGATGELFF,TGCGCCAGCAGCCCAAGGGGGACAGGCGCCACCGGGGAGCTGTTTTTT
TRBJ2-3,.,.,TRBV20-1,CSAAQYTQYF,TGCAGTGCTGCCCAATATACGCAGTATTTT
TRBJ2-1,.,.,TRBV15,CATSVYNEQFF,TGTGCCACCAGCGTGTACAATGAGCAGTTCTTC
TRBJ1-6,.,TRBD1,TRBV12-3/TRBV12-4,CASRQDRVYSPLRF,TGTGCCAGCAGACAGGACAGGGTATATTCACCCCTCCGCTTT
TRBJ1-3,many,.,TRBV11-2,CASSLDHRVFLSNTIYF,TGTGCCAGCAGCTTAGATCACAGGGTTTTCTTGTCGAACACCATATATTTT